Listed below are T cell receptor beta chains from one sample, sequenced in a study of immune cell composition in non-small cell lung cancer. The table came from immunoSEQ multiplex PCR; TCRdb's copy has only in-frame clones and leaves some out. The table records roughly 3,700 clones, just under 75% of them present only once. The material sequenced was non-adjacent lung tissue. The receptors derive from a human donor with non-small cell lung cancer. Both conserved end residues are part of each CDR3. The D gene is left open where the match is weak. Only part of the rows carry a size: once, few, many, or a class if the clone is expanded.

TRBJ2-5 . . TRBV7-2 TGTGCCAGCAGCTTAGCACGGGAGGAGACCCAGTACTTC CASSLAREETQYF
TRBJ1-5 few . TRBV2 TGTGCCAGCAGTGAAGGGGGGCCAAGCCGACCCCAGCATTTT CASSEGGPSRPQHF
TRBJ2-7 . . TRBV4-3 TGCGCCAGCAGCCAAGATGCAGGGGACGAGCAGTACTTC CASSQDAGDEQYF
TRBJ1-1 . . TRBV5-8 TGTGCCAGCAGCCGGGACTTCGGGGGCACTGAAGCTTTCTTT CASSRDFGGTEAFF
TRBJ1-5 large . TRBV7-9 TGTGCCAGCAGCAATGAGGGGGATAGCAATCAGCCCCAGCATTTT CASSNEGDSNQPQHF
TRBJ2-6 once TRBD2 TRBV30 TGTGCCTGGAGTAAGATCGGCGGGAGGGTCGGTGGGGCCAACGTCCTGACTTTC CAWSKIGGRVGGANVLTF
TRBJ2-7 once TRBD2 TRBV7-2 TGTGCCAGCAGCAGACAAGGACTAGCTGGCTACGAGCAGTACTTC CASSRQGLAGYEQYF
TRBJ2-7 . . TRBV5-1 TGCGCCAGCAGTCCAGGGTCTGGTAACTACGAGCAGTACTTC CASSPGSGNYEQYF
TRBJ1-2 . TRBD1 TRBV6-4 TGTGCCAGCAGTGAATCCCCAGGGGGCACCTATGGCTACACCTTC CASSESPGGTYGYTF
TRBJ2-1 few TRBD2 TRBV18 TGTGCCAGCTCACCACTGGGACTAGCGGGCTTATCCTACAATGAGCAGTTCTTC CASSPLGLAGLSYNEQFF
TRBJ1-2 . . TRBV6-4 TGTGCCAGCAGTGCATGGGCAGGAAAAGGCTACACCTTC CASSAWAGKGYTF
TRBJ1-2 once TRBD1 TRBV29-1 TGCAGCGTTGTAACAGGGGTCTATGGCTACACCTTC CSVVTGVYGYTF
TRBJ1-4 . TRBD1 TRBV14 TGTGCCAGCAGCCAAGAGCAGGGGGCGGGAGAAAAACTGTTTTTT CASSQEQGAGEKLFF
TRBJ2-1 . . TRBV28 TGTGCCAGCCTCGGGGGCGGGAGCGGAGGTGAGCAGTTCTTC CASLGGGSGGEQFF
TRBJ2-5 . . TRBV19 TGTGCCAGTAGTGGGTCCGGGACATTACAAGAGACCCAGTACTTC CASSGSGTLQETQYF